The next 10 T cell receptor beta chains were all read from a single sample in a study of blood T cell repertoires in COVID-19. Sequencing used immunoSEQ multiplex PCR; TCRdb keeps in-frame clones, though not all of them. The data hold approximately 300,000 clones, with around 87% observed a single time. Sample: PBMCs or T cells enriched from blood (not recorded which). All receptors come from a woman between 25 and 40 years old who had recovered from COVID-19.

DNA for the CDR3: TGTGCCATCAGGCCGGGACAACTTGCTAGCACAGATACGCAGTATTTT. It specifies CAIRPGQLASTDTQYF. The chain carries TRBV10-3 and TRBJ2-3; D possibly corresponds to TRBD1 (6 bases). Germline V gene lookup returns CDR1 ENHRY and CDR2 SYGVKD. Trimming stripped 6 bases from V and 0 bases from J, with 16 bases between. CDR3 length equals 16 residues.

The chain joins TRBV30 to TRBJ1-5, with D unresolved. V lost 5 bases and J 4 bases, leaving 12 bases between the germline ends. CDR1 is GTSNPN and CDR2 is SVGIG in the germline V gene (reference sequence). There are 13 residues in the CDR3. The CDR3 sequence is CAWAEGINQPQHF. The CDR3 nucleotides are TGTGCCTGGGCCGAGGGCATAAATCAGCCCCAGCATTTT.

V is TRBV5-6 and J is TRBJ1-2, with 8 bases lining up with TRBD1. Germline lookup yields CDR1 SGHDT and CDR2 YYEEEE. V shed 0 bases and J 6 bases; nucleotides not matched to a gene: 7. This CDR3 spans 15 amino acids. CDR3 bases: TGTGCCAGCAGCTTGGTGGCAGGGGGCGCCCATGGCTACACCTTC. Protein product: CASSLVAGGAHGYTF.

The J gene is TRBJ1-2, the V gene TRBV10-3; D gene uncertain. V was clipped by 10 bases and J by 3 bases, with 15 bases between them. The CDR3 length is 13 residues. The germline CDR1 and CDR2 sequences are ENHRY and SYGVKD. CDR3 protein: CATLQAGHYGYTF. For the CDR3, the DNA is TGTGCCACCCTGCAGGCAGGCCACTATGGCTACACCTTC.

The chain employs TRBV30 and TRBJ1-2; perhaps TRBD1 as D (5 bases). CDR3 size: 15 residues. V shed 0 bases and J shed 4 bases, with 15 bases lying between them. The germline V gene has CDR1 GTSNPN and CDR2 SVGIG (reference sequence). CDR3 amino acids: CAWSVFQGLGYGYTF. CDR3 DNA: TGTGCCTGGAGTGTTTTCCAGGGCCTTGGCTATGGCTACACCTTC.

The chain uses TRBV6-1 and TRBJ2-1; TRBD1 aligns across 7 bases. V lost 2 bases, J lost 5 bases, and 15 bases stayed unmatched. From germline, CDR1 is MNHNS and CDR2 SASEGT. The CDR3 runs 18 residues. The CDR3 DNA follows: TGTGCCAGCAGTGAAACCTCATCGGTCAGGGGGAATCACAATGAGCAGTTCTTC. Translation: CASSETSSVRGNHNEQFF.

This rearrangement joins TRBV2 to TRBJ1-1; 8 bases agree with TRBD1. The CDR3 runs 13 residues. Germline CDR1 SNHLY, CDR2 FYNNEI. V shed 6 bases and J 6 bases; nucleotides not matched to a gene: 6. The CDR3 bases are TGTGCCAGCAGGGGTCTACAGGGGGCTGAAGCTTTCTTT. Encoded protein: CASRGLQGAEAFF. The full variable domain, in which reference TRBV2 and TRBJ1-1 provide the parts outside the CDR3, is EPEVTQTPSHQVTQMGQEVILRCVPISNHLYFYWYRQILGQKVEFLVSFYNNEISEKSEIFDDQFSVERPDGSNFTLKIRSTKLEDSAMYFCASRGLQGAEAFFGQGTRLTVV.

The CDR3 DNA reads TGTGCCAGTAGTTGGACGGTCATAGGAGGCTCTGGAAACACCATATATTTT. Encoded protein: CASSWTVIGGSGNTIYF. V gene TRBV19 combines with J gene TRBJ1-3; D is unclear. The V end was cut by 5 bases, the J end by 0 bases, with 17 bases between. The CDR3 is made up of 17 amino acids. Germline V lookup: CDR1 LNHDA, CDR2 SQIVND (reference sequence).

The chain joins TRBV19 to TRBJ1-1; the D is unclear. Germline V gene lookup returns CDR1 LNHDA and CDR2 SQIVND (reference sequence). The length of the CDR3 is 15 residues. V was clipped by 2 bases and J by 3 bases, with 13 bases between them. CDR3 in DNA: TGTGCCAGTAGTATATTAGGCTTGCGGGACACTGAAGCTTTCTTT. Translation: CASSILGLRDTEAFF.

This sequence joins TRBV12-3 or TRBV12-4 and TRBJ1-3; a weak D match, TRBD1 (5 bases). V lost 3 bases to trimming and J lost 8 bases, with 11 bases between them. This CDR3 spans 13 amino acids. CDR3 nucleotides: TGTGCCAGCAGTTTCGGGGGTCCGGACACCATATATTTT. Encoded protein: CASSFGGPDTIYF.